The 24 T cell receptor beta chains in this list originate from one sample, sequenced in a study of metastatic and nonmetastatic thyroid tumors. There were no patients who had received any treatment before thyroid surgery. TCRdb re-processed the PCR reads through MiXCR. The table includes about 30,000 clones, about a third detected once. What was sequenced was tumor tissue. These receptor sequences come from a female donor with papillary thyroid cancer or a benign thyroid nodule (not recorded which). Some clones in this sample may be carry-over from other donors' samples.

This clone has just a few counts. V usage is TRBV27 and J usage is TRBJ1-6; D unresolved. V was cut by 5 bases and J by 9 bases, with 14 bases left in between. The germline V gene encodes CDR1 MNHEY and CDR2 SMNVEV (reference sequence). This CDR3 spans 14 amino acids. CDR3: CASSRSIVGSPLHF. The DNA of the CDR3 is TGTGCCAGCAGTCGTTCTATCGTAGGTTCACCCCTCCACTTT.

The V gene is TRBV5-1, the J gene TRBJ1-2; TRBD1 is a possible D gene (6 bases). The V gene's germline CDR1 is SGHRS and CDR2 YFSETQ. The germline V and J ends were trimmed by 0 bases and 11 bases, with 11 bases remaining between them. The CDR3 is made up of 12 amino acids. The chain's CDR3 is CASSLGDTGYTF. The DNA of the CDR3 is TGCGCCAGCAGCTTGGGGGACACGGGTTACACCTTC.

The chain is built from TRBV19 and TRBJ1-5; D gene unclear. The V end was cut by 4 bases, the J end by 7 bases, with 11 bases between. The CDR3 has 13 amino acids. Germline CDR1 reads LNHDA; CDR2 reads SQIVND (reference sequence). The CDR3: CASSKQQGQPQHF. The CDR3 nucleotides read TGTGCCAGTAGTAAACAGCAAGGACAGCCCCAGCATTTT.

In this sample, this clone turned up a few times. V usage is TRBV5-1 and J usage is TRBJ2-2; TRBD2 matches at 8 bases. CDR1 is SGHRS and CDR2 is YFSETQ in the germline V gene. This CDR3 comprises 15 residues. The J segment lost 5 bases and the V segment lost 4 bases, leaving 7 bases of the junction unmatched. CDR3 in amino acids: CASSLTSGETGELFF. CDR3 coding DNA: TGCGCCAGCAGCCTTACTAGCGGAGAAACCGGGGAGCTGTTTTTT.

This clone was observed a handful of times. CDR3 DNA sequence: TGTGCCAGCAGCTTAACCCCCAATGAGCAGTTCTTC. Translated, it gives CASSLTPNEQFF. The chain joins TRBV7-3 to TRBJ2-1; D ambiguous. This CDR3 is built from 12 residues. V shed 0 bases and J shed 6 bases, with 3 bases lying between them. Looked up from germline, CDR1 is SGHTA and CDR2 is FQGTGA.

The chain couples TRBV12-3 or TRBV12-4 to TRBJ2-2; weak D call: TRBD2 (6 bases). Deletions cut 6 bases from V and 0 bases from J, with 11 bases between. The CDR3 length is 15 residues. CDR3 bases: TGTGCCAGCAGCGATAGCGGAACGAACACCGGGGAGCTGTTTTTT. It yields the protein CASSDSGTNTGELFF.

V is TRBV12-3 or TRBV12-4 and J is TRBJ2-7; a weak D match, TRBD1 (6 bases). V dropped 6 bases and J dropped 3 bases, with 12 bases sitting between them. This CDR3 spans 13 amino acids. Here the CDR3 reads CASSLRGIYEQYF. CDR3 nucleotide sequence: TGTGCCAGCAGCCTCAGGGGCATCTACGAGCAGTACTTC.

The V and J genes are TRBV29-1 and TRBJ2-3; D gene unclear. CDR3 length: 13 amino acids. The V gene lost 5 bases and the J gene lost 8 bases, with 17 bases spanning the gap. Germline assignment: CDR1 SQVTM and CDR2 ANQGSEA. This chain's CDR3 is CSVRTNRFLTQYF. As DNA, the CDR3 is TGCAGCGTTCGAACTAACAGATTCCTTACGCAGTATTTT.

This clone was seen a few times. This specimen includes other DNA sequences encoding the same CDR3. CDR3 nucleotide sequence: TGTGCCAGCAGCGGATCTAATTCACCCCTCCACTTT. It yields the protein CASSGSNSPLHF. The chain recombines TRBV9 with TRBJ1-6; D gene uncertain. V lost 3 bases, J lost 6 bases, and 4 bases lay in between. CDR1 is SGDLS and CDR2 is YYNGEE in the germline V gene. This CDR3 has 12 amino acids.

This clone has a handful of counts. The CDR3 spells CASRASGGPQHF. CDR3 in DNA: TGTGCCAGTAGGGCATCGGGAGGGCCCCAGCATTTT. The rearrangement joins TRBV19 to TRBJ1-5; no clear D. CDR1 LNHDA and CDR2 SQIVND come from the germline V gene (reference sequence). V was clipped by 6 bases and J by 9 bases, with 12 bases between them. The CDR3 has 12 amino acids.

The chain uses TRBV27 and TRBJ1-6; D not resolved. CDR3 length: 14 amino acids. Germline assignment: CDR1 MNHEY and CDR2 SMNVEV (reference sequence). Between the trimmed V and J ends, which lost 8 bases and 3 bases, there was a span of 11 bases. CDR3 protein: CASRPSDYNSPLHF. In DNA form, the CDR3 reads TGTGCCAGCCGCCCGTCTGACTATAATTCACCCCTCCACTTT.

Details on this clone: The same CDR3 arises from other DNA sequences in this sample as well. CDR3 DNA: TGTGCCAGCAGTTACTCGACATGGGGGGCCCCCTCCCCCACAGATACGCAGTATTTT. It translates to CASSYSTWGAPSPTDTQYF. The chain couples TRBV6-2 or TRBV6-3 to TRBJ2-3; D might be TRBD1 or TRBD2, each matching 6 bases. This CDR3 region has 19 residues. In germline, CDR1 is MNHEY, CDR2 SVGEGT. Trimming cost V 0 bases and J 2 bases, with 21 bases left between them.

The chain couples TRBV7-2 to TRBJ2-5, with 9 bases fitting TRBD2. Germline V gives CDR1 SGHTA, CDR2 FQGNSA. J lost 5 bases, V lost 0 bases, and 7 bases had no gene match. The CDR3 has 16 residues. DNA for the CDR3: TGTGCCAGCAGCTTAGCGTCGGCGGGAGGGGGCGAGACCCAGTACTTC. This encodes CASSLASAGGGETQYF.

This clone was counted once. V is TRBV7-3 and J is TRBJ2-2; D possibly corresponds to TRBD2 (5 bases). The CDR3 spans 15 residues. The V gene lost 5 bases and the J gene lost 0 bases, with 10 bases spanning the gap. Germline V gene lookup returns CDR1 SGHTA and CDR2 FQGTGA. The CDR3 sequence is CASSPGLANTGELFF. The DNA for the CDR3 is TGTGCCAGCAGCCCAGGACTGGCGAACACCGGGGAGCTGTTTTTT.

This clone was detected only a few times. The V gene is TRBV12-3 or TRBV12-4, the J gene TRBJ1-4; 7 nucleotides match TRBD1. CDR3 length: 14 residues. V shed 5 bases and J 6 bases; nucleotides not matched to a gene: 6. CDR3 sequence reads: CASSPQGLDEKLFF. The DNA for the CDR3 is TGTGCCAGCAGTCCACAGGGGCTTGATGAAAAACTGTTTTTT.

Concerning this clone: The junction shows a germline mismatch at one end, possibly a read error. V and J are TRBV20-1 and TRBJ1-4; D gene uncertain. This CDR3 contains 14 residues. The V gene's germline CDR1 is DFQATT and CDR2 SNEGSKA (reference sequence). The CDR3 DNA reads TGCAGTTCTAGACGGTCCCTTGTTAATGAAAAACTGTTTTTT. This sequence encodes CSSRRSLVNEKLFF.

This clone has just one count. V is TRBV30 and J is TRBJ1-6, with D possibly TRBD1 on 5 matching bases. The CDR3 is 15 residues long. V was shortened by 6 bases and J by 9 bases, with 21 bases between the two germline ends. The germline V gene has CDR1 GTSNPN and CDR2 SVGIG (reference sequence). CDR3 sequence: CACKLTGTETSPLHF. As DNA, the CDR3 is TGTGCCTGCAAACTTACCGGGACCGAGACTTCACCCCTCCACTTT. Full variable domain (missing parts from reference TRBV30 and TRBJ1-6): SQTIHQWPATLVQPVGSPLSLECTVEGTSNPNLYWYRQAAGRGLQLLFYSVGIGQISSEVPQNLSASRPQDRQFILSSKKLLLSDSGFYLCACKLTGTETSPLHFGNGTRLTVT.

V usage is TRBV5-1 and J usage is TRBJ2-1; D gene unclear. In germline, CDR1 is SGHRS, CDR2 YFSETQ. This CDR3 spans 12 amino acids. Trimming took off 2 bases at V and 3 bases at J, with 3 bases between the two ends. The CDR3 is CASSFSYNEQFF. DNA for the CDR3: TGCGCCAGCAGCTTTAGCTACAATGAGCAGTTCTTC.

J is TRBJ2-7 and V is TRBV19; D may be TRBD1 or TRBD2 (5 bases each). This CDR3 region has 14 residues. Looked up from germline, CDR1 is LNHDA and CDR2 is SQIVND (reference sequence). The germline V and J ends were trimmed by 6 bases and 6 bases, with 18 bases remaining between them. This CDR3 reads CASSEVGRAGEQYF. The CDR3 region has the DNA TGTGCCAGTAGCGAAGTGGGGCGGGCTGGCGAGCAGTACTTC. Full variable domain (rest looked up from reference TRBV19 and TRBJ2-7): DGGITQSPKYLFRKEGQNVTLSCEQNLNHDAMYWYRQDPGQGLRLIYYSQIVNDFQKGDIAEGYSVSREKKESFPLTVTSAQKNPTAFYLCASSEVGRAGEQYFGPGTRLTVT.

The V call is TRBV7-9, the J call TRBJ2-7; D uncertain. Germline V lookup: CDR1 SEHNR, CDR2 FQNEAQ (reference sequence). V was trimmed by 1 base and J by 8 bases, leaving 9 bases between them. This CDR3 has 12 amino acids. CDR3 protein: CASSLGSVKQYF. CDR3 nucleotides: TGTGCCAGCAGCTTAGGTTCCGTAAAGCAGTACTTC. Using reference TRBV7-9 and TRBJ2-7 for the parts outside the CDR3, the full variable domain is DTGVSQNPRHKITKRGQNVTFRCDPISEHNRLYWYRQTLGQGPEFLTYFQNEAQLEKSRLLSDRFSAERPKGSFSTLEIQRTEQGDSAMYLCASSLGSVKQYFGPGTRLTVT.

On this clone: Sequence at one end of the junction differs from germline and may be a read error. The J gene is TRBJ2-3, the V gene TRBV10-3; D is uncertain. The germline gives CDR1 ENHRY, CDR2 SYGVKD. The CDR3 consists of 14 residues. In DNA form, the CDR3 reads TGTGCCATCAGTGAGTCTGTAAGCACATATACGCAGTATTTT. As protein: CAISESVSTYTQYF.

The table lists this clone with a few counts. The chain joins TRBV24-1 to TRBJ1-5; TRBD1 aligns across 10 bases. The CDR3 is made up of 16 amino acids. V was clipped by 0 bases and J by 9 bases; unmatched bases: 7. Germline V gene lookup returns CDR1 KGHDR and CDR2 SFDVKD. In nucleotides, the CDR3 is TGTGCCACCAGTGATTTGCCGGACAGGGGGAGTCCGCCCCAGCATTTT. Protein: CATSDLPDRGSPPQHF.

The chain uses TRBV11-2 and TRBJ2-5; 10 nucleotides match TRBD2. J was trimmed by 2 bases and V by 4 bases; bases with no gene match: 13. Per germline, CDR1 SGHAT and CDR2 FQNNGV. CDR3 length: 18 residues. The CDR3 is CASSSYNKGLASQETQYF. Written as DNA, the CDR3 is TGTGCCAGCAGCTCTTACAATAAGGGACTAGCGTCACAAGAGACCCAGTACTTC. The entire variable domain, with the rest obtained from reference TRBV11-2 and TRBJ2-5, is as follows: EAGVAQSPRYKIIEKRQSVAFWCNPISGHATLYWYQQILGQGPKLLIQFQNNGVVDDSQLPKDRFSAERLKGVDSTLKIQPAKLEDSAVYLCASSSYNKGLASQETQYFGPGTRLLVL.

This clone turned up a few times. The rearrangement links TRBV2 to TRBJ2-6, with TRBD2 identical over 7 bases. With V trimmed by 3 bases and J by 3 bases, 2 bases remained unmatched. Germline V lookup: CDR1 SNHLY, CDR2 FYNNEI. This CDR3 has 15 residues. Written as DNA, the CDR3 is TGTGCCAGCAGTGACGGGGGGAGTGGGGCCAACGTCCTGACTTTC. Translation gives CASSDGGSGANVLTF. Together with reference TRBV2 and TRBJ2-6, the CDR3 gives the full variable domain: EPEVTQTPSHQVTQMGQEVILRCVPISNHLYFYWYRQILGQKVEFLVSFYNNEISEKSEIFDDQFSVERPDGSNFTLKIRSTKLEDSAMYFCASSDGGSGANVLTFGAGSRLTVL.